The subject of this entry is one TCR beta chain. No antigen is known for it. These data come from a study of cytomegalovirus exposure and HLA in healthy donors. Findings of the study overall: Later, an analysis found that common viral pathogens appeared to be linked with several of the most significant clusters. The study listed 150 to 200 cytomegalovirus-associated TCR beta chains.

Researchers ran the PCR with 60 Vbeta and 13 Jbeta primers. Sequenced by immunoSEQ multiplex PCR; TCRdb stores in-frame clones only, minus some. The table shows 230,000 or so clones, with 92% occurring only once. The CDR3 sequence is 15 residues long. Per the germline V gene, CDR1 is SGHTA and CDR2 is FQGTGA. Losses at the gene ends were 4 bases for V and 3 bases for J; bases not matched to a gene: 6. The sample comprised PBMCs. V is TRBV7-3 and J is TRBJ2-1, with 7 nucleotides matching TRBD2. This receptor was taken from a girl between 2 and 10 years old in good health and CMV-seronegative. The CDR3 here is CASSSGLGDYNEQFF. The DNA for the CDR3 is TGTGCCAGCAGCTCAGGACTAGGAGACTACAATGAGCAGTTCTTC.